The 30 T cell receptor beta chains reported below all come from one sample, sequenced in a study of blood T cell repertoires in COVID-19. Profiled with immunoSEQ multiplex PCR; TCRdb holds only in-frame clones, not every one. The sample holds 100,000 or so clones, approximately 90% seen once. The specimen sequenced was peripheral blood. These receptors all come from a human donor with acute or convalescent COVID-19. The donor label of this sample is uncertain.

This sequence joins TRBV5-1 and TRBJ1-2, with 7 bases that match TRBD1. With 0 bases clipped from V and 7 bases from J, the junction kept 6 bases outside the gene matches. The CDR3 loop spans 14 amino acids. The V gene's germline CDR1 is SGHRS and CDR2 YFSETQ. The DNA for the CDR3 is TGCGCCAGCAGCTTGGAGACAGGGTACTCTGGCTACACCTTC. This sequence encodes CASSLETGYSGYTF.

The CDR3 DNA reads TGTGCCAGCTCACCAGGGCGGGGCCCTGGCTACACCTTC. Amino acids: CASSPGRGPGYTF. The chain combines TRBV18 with TRBJ1-2; possibly TRBD1 for D (5 bases). This CDR3 contains 13 residues. With 2 bases removed from V and 7 bases from J, the gap between germline ends came to 11 bases. Germline V gene sequence: CDR1 KGHSH, CDR2 LQKENI.

The chain links TRBV5-6 to TRBJ1-6, with D hard to call. With 4 bases removed from V and 10 bases from J, the gap between germline ends came to 9 bases. CDR3 length: 12 amino acids. Germline V gene lookup returns CDR1 SGHDT and CDR2 YYEEEE. In nucleotides, the CDR3 is TGTGCCAGCAGCACTCCCCCATCACCCCTCCACTTT. This codes for CASSTPPSPLHF.

The chain uses TRBV7-8 and TRBJ2-3; D remains ambiguous. Trimming shortened V by 5 bases and J by 4 bases, and 7 bases separated the two germline ends. This CDR3 has 12 residues. CDR1 and CDR2 (germline): SGHVS, FQNEAQ. The CDR3 DNA reads TGTGCCAGCAGCGCTCAGTCAGATACGCAGTATTTT. Protein: CASSAQSDTQYF.

Concerning this clone: The same CDR3 also results from other DNA sequences found in this sample. This sequence joins TRBV28 and TRBJ2-5; the D gene is possibly TRBD2 (5 bases). CDR1 is MDHEN, CDR2 SYDVKM, per germline. The V and J ends lost 1 base and 7 bases respectively, with 10 bases between them. CDR3 length: 13 residues. CDR3 nucleotides: TGTGCCAGCAGTTTATACGGAGGATTGACCCAGTACTTC. This encodes CASSLYGGLTQYF. The variable domain in full, with the rest retrieved from reference TRBV28 and TRBJ2-5, is DVKVTQSSRYLVKRTGEKVFLECVQDMDHENMFWYRQDPGLGLRLIYFSYDVKMKEKGDIPEGYSVSREKKERFSLILESASTNQTSMYLCASSLYGGLTQYFGPGTRLLVL.

The chain joins TRBV2 to TRBJ1-5; maybe TRBD1 (5 bases). CDR1 and CDR2 (germline): SNHLY, FYNNEI. Trimming removed 6 bases from V and 2 bases from J, with 11 bases in between. The CDR3 runs 14 residues. The CDR3 region has the DNA TGTGCCAGCAGGAGGGGAGGAGGCAATCAGCCCCAGCATTTT. Its translation is CASRRGGGNQPQHF.

The genes are TRBV7-9 and TRBJ1-2; D gene unclear. The ends were cut back, 6 bases at V and 4 bases at J, with 18 bases in the middle. This CDR3 has 15 amino acids. CDR1 and CDR2 from the germline V gene are SEHNR and FQNEAQ (reference sequence). CDR3 in amino acids: CASSRDSHLPYGYTF. The CDR3 bases are TGTGCCAGCAGTCGTGACTCACACCTCCCCTATGGCTACACCTTC.

J is TRBJ1-2 and V is TRBV20-1; 9 bases fit TRBD1. Trimming cost V 3 bases and J 4 bases; bases outside gene matches: 9. The CDR3 consists of 15 residues. CDR1 and CDR2 from the germline V gene are DFQATT and SNEGSKA (reference sequence). CDR3 residues: CSASARDRDFYGYTF. The CDR3 DNA sequence: TGCAGTGCTAGTGCCCGGGACAGGGACTTCTATGGCTACACCTTC.

V and J are TRBV11-2 and TRBJ1-2, with 7 bases lining up with TRBD1. The CDR3 has 15 residues. CDR1 is SGHAT, CDR2 FQNNGV, per germline. Unmatched junction bases numbered 6, after V lost 1 base and J lost 4 bases. CDR3 amino acids: CASSLGAQGFYGYTF. CDR3 nucleotide sequence: TGTGCCAGCAGCTTAGGGGCACAGGGGTTCTATGGCTACACCTTC.

The chain employs TRBV28 and TRBJ1-5, with a weak D call TRBD1 (5 bases). V lost 6 bases and J 6 bases, leaving 18 bases between the germline ends. The CDR3 has 15 amino acids. CDR1 is MDHEN and CDR2 is SYDVKM in the germline V gene. The chain's CDR3 is CASSAAGLGLQPQHF. The CDR3 DNA is TGTGCCAGCAGCGCCGCCGGGTTGGGACTTCAGCCCCAGCATTTT.

The rearrangement links TRBV6-5 to TRBJ1-3; D call uncertain. The CDR3 has 16 residues. Trimming removed 0 bases at V and 0 bases at J, with 9 bases between. Germline loops: CDR1 MNHEY, CDR2 SVGAGI. The CDR3 here is CASSYSAEPSGNTIYF. For the CDR3, the DNA is TGTGCCAGCAGTTACTCGGCCGAACCCTCTGGAAACACCATATATTTT.

This clone has just one count. This chain connects TRBV6-2 or TRBV6-3 to TRBJ1-1; tentatively, D is TRBD1 (6 bases). V was clipped by 4 bases and J by 3 bases, with 12 bases between them. The CDR3 is made up of 14 amino acids. Germline V gives CDR1 MNHEY, CDR2 SVGEGT. CDR3: CASSSDSFYTEAFF. The CDR3 bases are TGTGCCAGCAGTTCGGACAGCTTCTACACTGAAGCTTTCTTT.

This rearrangement joins TRBV12-2 to TRBJ2-3; the D call in the table, TRBD2, was not verified against the DNA. TRBV12-2 is a documented pseudogene. CDR3 length: 16 amino acids. The DNA for the CDR3 is TGTGCAAGTCGCTTAGCGCTATGCGGGGGCCCGTATACGCAGTATTTT. Its protein product is CASRLALCGGPYTQYF.

The J gene is TRBJ2-5, the V gene TRBV10-3, with 10 bases that match TRBD1. The CDR3 has 15 residues. Germline lookup yields CDR1 ENHRY and CDR2 SYGVKD. V shed 4 bases, J shed 5 bases, and the junction held 7 bases outside the gene matches. CDR3: CAISVSTGGFETQYF. CDR3 in DNA: TGTGCCATCAGTGTCTCGACAGGGGGCTTTGAGACCCAGTACTTC.

The V call is TRBV4-1, the J call TRBJ2-3, with TRBD2 identical over 12 bases. With V trimmed by 11 bases and J by 2 bases, 11 bases remained unmatched. In germline, CDR1 is MGHRA, CDR2 YSYEKL. The CDR3 extends over 16 amino acids. The CDR3 protein is CAPRRLAGVSTDTQYF. The CDR3 DNA follows: TGCGCCCCCAGACGACTAGCGGGAGTCTCCACAGATACGCAGTATTTT.

The rearrangement uses TRBV9 and TRBJ2-1; possible D gene TRBD1, 6 bases. The germline gives CDR1 SGDLS, CDR2 YYNGEE. This CDR3 spans 15 amino acids. V lost 3 bases and J 0 bases, leaving 10 bases between the germline ends. DNA for the CDR3: TGTGCCAGCAGCGCCCTAGGGGGCTCCTACAATGAGCAGTTCTTC. Protein: CASSALGGSYNEQFF.

V usage is TRBV30 and J usage is TRBJ1-5; no definite D call. V dropped 2 bases and J dropped 5 bases, with 13 bases sitting between them. This CDR3 has 14 residues. Germline V gene lookup returns CDR1 GTSNPN and CDR2 SVGIG (reference sequence). This CDR3 reads CAWSRPGTDQPQHF. CDR3 nucleotide sequence: TGTGCCTGGAGTCGGCCGGGTACGGATCAGCCCCAGCATTTT.

The chain uses TRBV18 and TRBJ2-5; D perhaps matches TRBD2 (5 bases). V gave up 1 base and J gave up 0 bases, with 12 bases separating them. CDR3 length: 16 residues. Germline V CDR1 and CDR2: KGHSH, LQKENI. The CDR3: CASSPLATMYQETQYF. CDR3 sequence (DNA): TGTGCCAGCTCACCACTAGCGACTATGTACCAAGAGACCCAGTACTTC.

This chain uses TRBV10-1 with TRBJ2-5; D possibly corresponds to TRBD2 (5 bases). V gave up 7 bases and J gave up 1 base, with 16 bases separating them. This CDR3 is 15 amino acids long. Germline V lookup: CDR1 WNHNN, CDR2 SYGVQD (reference sequence). CDR3 DNA sequence: TGCGCCAGCAAGAGGGTAGAAAAGGCCCAAGAGACCCAGTACTTC. Its translation is CASKRVEKAQETQYF.

The rearrangement uses TRBV28 and TRBJ2-3, with TRBD2 as a possible D gene (5 bases). V lost 3 bases and J 6 bases, leaving 10 bases between the germline ends. This CDR3 is 13 amino acids long. CDR1 and CDR2 (germline): MDHEN, SYDVKM. The chain's CDR3 is CASSLVWEDTQYF. DNA of the CDR3: TGTGCCAGCAGTTTGGTTTGGGAGGATACGCAGTATTTT.

A single count supports this clone. The chain employs TRBV6-6 and TRBJ1-1, with D maybe TRBD1 (5 bases). Trimming pared 5 bases from V and 4 bases from J, leaving 8 bases between. CDR1 is MNHNY, CDR2 SVGAGI, per germline (reference sequence). The CDR3 loop spans 12 amino acids. CDR3 region: CASSTGVTEAFF. In DNA form, the CDR3 reads TGTGCCAGCAGTACGGGGGTCACTGAAGCTTTCTTT.

The chain links TRBV4-1 to TRBJ1-4, with D possibly being TRBD1 (6 bases). V lost 0 bases and J lost 3, with 11 bases in between. This CDR3 has 16 amino acids. Per the germline V gene, CDR1 is MGHRA and CDR2 is YSYEKL. CDR3 in amino acids: CASSQDGGLANEKLFF. CDR3 nucleotide sequence: TGCGCCAGCAGCCAAGATGGGGGCCTAGCTAATGAAAAACTGTTTTTT.

The chain joins TRBV4-1 to TRBJ2-1, with 9 bases that match TRBD2. CDR1 MGHRA and CDR2 YSYEKL come from the germline V gene. Losses at the gene ends were 3 bases for V and 4 bases for J; bases not matched to a gene: 7. CDR3 length: 16 amino acids. CDR3 loop: CASSHLASGDYNEQFF. CDR3 DNA: TGCGCCAGCAGCCACCTAGCTAGCGGGGATTACAATGAGCAGTTCTTC.

This clone has only one observation. The chain employs TRBV10-3 and TRBJ2-3; 9 bases fit TRBD2. The germline V gene has CDR1 ENHRY and CDR2 SYGVKD. The CDR3 contains 15 residues. V was clipped by 6 bases and J by 3 bases; unmatched bases: 7. This CDR3 reads CAIRDLAGQTDTQYF. The CDR3 DNA is TGTGCCATCAGGGATCTAGCGGGACAGACAGATACGCAGTATTTT.

The chain joins TRBV12-5 to TRBJ2-5; D perhaps matches TRBD1 (5 bases). The CDR3 has 14 amino acids. With 6 bases removed from V and 5 bases from J, the gap between germline ends came to 16 bases. The germline V gene has CDR1 LGHNT and CDR2 FRNRAP. The CDR3 region is CASGPAQGRETQYF. CDR3 bases: TGTGCTAGTGGCCCCGCTCAGGGTCGGGAGACCCAGTACTTC.

The genes are TRBV6-5 and TRBJ2-1; 9 bases fit TRBD1. The CDR3 totals 12 residues. V lost 11 bases and J lost 8; bases outside the gene matches: 7. Germline assignment: CDR1 MNHEY and CDR2 SVGAGI. The CDR3 is CAGTGFGDEQFF. CDR3 in DNA: TGTGCCGGGACAGGGTTCGGAGATGAGCAGTTCTTC.

This clone was detected only once. The rearrangement joins TRBV29-1 to TRBJ2-7; D is possibly TRBD1 (6 bases). The CDR3 covers 11 residues. Germline values: CDR1 SQVTM, CDR2 ANQGSEA. V lost 7 bases and J 7 bases, leaving 14 bases between the germline ends. This CDR3 is CSAQQGGEQYF. The DNA for the CDR3 is TGCAGCGCCCAACAGGGCGGTGAGCAGTACTTC.

The rearrangement joins TRBV20-1 to TRBJ2-1; 10 bases are a match to TRBD2. V lost 3 bases, J lost 4 bases, and 9 bases stayed unmatched. CDR3 length: 16 residues. Germline lookup yields CDR1 DFQATT and CDR2 SNEGSKA (reference sequence). DNA of the CDR3: TGCAGTGCTAGTTCCTTGACTAGCGGGTTGTACAATGAGCAGTTCTTC. This codes for CSASSLTSGLYNEQFF.

The chain is built from TRBV19 and TRBJ2-1, with 11 bases aligning to TRBD2. Germline trimming cut 1 base from V and 9 bases from J; bases unmatched to any gene: 2. This CDR3 is 14 amino acids long. Germline V gene lookup returns CDR1 LNHDA and CDR2 SQIVND (reference sequence). CDR3 sequence: CASSIATSGAEQFF. The CDR3, as DNA: TGTGCCAGTAGTATAGCGACTAGCGGGGCTGAGCAGTTCTTC.

This sequence joins TRBV2 and TRBJ1-5; TRBD1 aligns across 7 bases. The V gene's germline CDR1 is SNHLY and CDR2 FYNNEI. Trimming removed 6 bases from V and 0 bases from J; junction bases left unmatched: 5. CDR3 length: 15 residues. The CDR3 coding sequence is TGTGCCAGCAGCGCCGGGACAGTTAGCAATCAGCCCCAGCATTTT. Translation: CASSAGTVSNQPQHF. Full variable domain (remainder filled in from reference TRBV2 and TRBJ1-5): EPEVTQTPSHQVTQMGQEVILRCVPISNHLYFYWYRQILGQKVEFLVSFYNNEISEKSEIFDDQFSVERPDGSNFTLKIRSTKLEDSAMYFCASSAGTVSNQPQHFGDGTRLSIL.